Listed here are 24 T cell receptor beta chains from one sample, sequenced in a study of tumor and adjacent non-tumor tissue in lung cancer. No cell sorting was done before RNA was extracted from the tissue. The library came from three nested PCR rounds adapted from ARM-PCR protocols. TCRdb ran MiXCR on the multiplex PCR reads and lists one entry per CDR3 protein. The sample has approximately 90,000 distinct CDR3 sequences; roughly 70% are singletons. Sequenced input: lung tumor tissue. The receptors were gathered from a man between 60 and 75 years old with non-small cell lung cancer.

V gene TRBV5-1 combines with J gene TRBJ1-1; the D is unclear. V lost 0 bases to trimming and J lost 5 bases, with 14 bases between them. The CDR3 has 15 residues. Germline V gene sequence: CDR1 SGHRS, CDR2 YFSETQ. The DNA for the CDR3 is TGCGCCAGCAGCTTGGGTGGGTGGCGCGGAACTGAAGCTTTCTTT. Translating gives CASSLGGWRGTEAFF.

As for this clonotype: Relative to the germline gene, one junction end is altered; a read error may explain this. This chain links TRBV18 with TRBJ2-1, with TRBD2 matching over 7 bases. The CDR3 sequence is 14 residues long. The germline gives CDR1 KGHSH, CDR2 LQKENI. Here the CDR3 DNA reads TGTGCCAGCTCACCATGGGGAGGGTACAATGGGCAGTTCTTC. This sequence encodes CASSPWGGYNGQFF.

Comment on this clonotype: Germline is not matched at one junction end, which may reflect a read error. The chain couples TRBV20-1 to TRBJ1-6, with D perhaps matching TRBD1 (5 bases). The CDR3 contains 15 residues. Germline values: CDR1 DFQATT, CDR2 SNEGSKA (reference sequence). Here the CDR3 reads CNARVGTGYNSPLHF. CDR3 DNA: TGCAATGCTAGAGTCGGGACGGGATATAATTCACCCCTCCACTTT.

Regarding this clonotype: The junction departs from the called germline gene at one end, perhaps through a read error. The chain joins TRBV6-5 to TRBJ2-3; D unclear. The CDR3 is made up of 13 amino acids. The germline CDR1 and CDR2 sequences are MNHEY and SVGAGI. The CDR3 region has the DNA TGTGCCAGCAGAGGGCTGGGCGCAGATACCCAGTATTTT. Protein sequence: CASRGLGADTQYF.

A word on this clonotype: One junction end disagrees with the germline gene, perhaps due to a read error. The chain employs TRBV20-1 and TRBJ2-7; the match to TRBD1 covers 7 bases. Germline CDR1 is DFQATT and CDR2 is SNEGSKA (reference sequence). CDR3 length: 12 amino acids. The CDR3 nucleotides read TGCAATGCTAGGGGGCAGGGTTTCGAGCAGTACTTC. Translation gives CNARGQGFEQYF.

In its sample, this clonotype was seen a few times. The chain is built from TRBV12-3 or TRBV12-4 and TRBJ2-7, with 8 bases that match TRBD1. V shed 5 bases, J shed 0 bases, and the junction held 9 bases outside the gene matches. The CDR3 is made up of 16 amino acids. In DNA form, the CDR3 reads TGTGCCAGCAGTCCCCTCCGGACAGGGAGCTCCTACGAGCAGTACTTC. Protein sequence: CASSPLRTGSSYEQYF.

As to this clonotype: A much larger clone is a single base away; this may be a read error. V and J are TRBV12-3 or TRBV12-4 and TRBJ2-1, with a tentative D call TRBD2 (5 bases). The V and J ends lost 3 bases and 12 bases respectively, with 12 bases between them. The CDR3 consists of 12 residues. Written as DNA, the CDR3 is TGTGCCAGCAGTTTCCCCCCGACTATGCAGTTCTTC. It yields the protein CASSFPPTMQFF.

For this clonotype: Germline is not matched at one junction end, which may reflect a read error. V is TRBV6-2 or TRBV6-3 and J is TRBJ1-2; D is unresolved. The CDR3 consists of 12 residues. CDR1 and CDR2 from the germline V gene are MNHEY and SVGEGT. The CDR3 DNA reads as TGTGCCAGCAGTTACGAGGGCTATGGCTACATTTTC. This encodes CASSYEGYGYIF.

This clonotype was detected a few times. Relative to the germline gene, one junction end is altered; a read error may explain this. This sequence joins TRBV11-1 and TRBJ1-1, with D possibly TRBD1 on 5 matching bases. CDR1 and CDR2 (germline): SGHAT, FQDESV (reference sequence). CDR3 length equals 15 residues. The chain's CDR3 is CASSLKRGPDTEALF. For the CDR3, the DNA is TGTGCCAGCAGTTTGAAGAGGGGCCCGGACACCGAAGCTCTCTTT.

This clonotype was seen at least ten times. The chain carries TRBV28 and TRBJ2-7; maybe TRBD2 (6 bases). CDR1 is MDHEN and CDR2 is SYDVKM in the germline V gene. The V end lost 2 bases, the J end lost 2 bases, and 13 bases lay between the germline ends. The CDR3 covers 15 residues. For the CDR3, the DNA is TGTGCCAGCAGTTTACCGCGTAGCGGCACCTACGAGCAGTACTTC. It yields the protein CASSLPRSGTYEQYF. The complete variable domain, with remaining parts taken from reference TRBV28 and TRBJ2-7, reads DVKVTQSSRYLVKRTGEKVFLECVQDMDHENMFWYRQDPGLGLRLIYFSYDVKMKEKGDIPEGYSVSREKKERFSLILESASTNQTSMYLCASSLPRSGTYEQYFGPGTRLTVT.

The rearrangement joins TRBV11-2 to TRBJ2-5; TRBD1 is a possible D gene (5 bases). Trimming pared 5 bases from V and 1 base from J, leaving 11 bases between. The germline CDR1 and CDR2 sequences are SGHAT and FQNNGV. The CDR3 loop spans 14 amino acids. The CDR3 is CASSRKQVQETQYF. The CDR3 region has the DNA TGTGCCAGCAGCCGGAAACAGGTCCAAGAGACCCAGTACTTC.

Comments on this clonotype: A much larger clone lies one base from this, so it may be a read error. V usage is TRBV28 and J usage is TRBJ2-7; D unclear. Per the germline V gene, CDR1 is MDHEN and CDR2 is SYDVKM. The V end lost 5 bases, the J end lost 7 bases, and 15 bases lay between the germline ends. The CDR3 contains 13 residues. DNA for the CDR3: TGTGCCAGCAGTCCATACTCGTCCGTGGAGCAGTACTTC. It yields the protein CASSPYSSVEQYF. Supplemented by reference TRBV28 and TRBJ2-7, the full variable domain reads DVKVTQSSRYLVKRTGEKVFLECVQDMDHENMFWYRQDPGLGLRLIYFSYDVKMKEKGDIPEGYSVSREKKERFSLILESASTNQTSMYLCASSPYSSVEQYFGPGTRLTVT.

On this clonotype itself: A read error may account for a junction end that differs from germline. The V call is TRBV12-3 or TRBV12-4, the J call TRBJ1-2, with D hard to call. The CDR3 loop spans 13 amino acids. CDR3 nucleotide sequence: TGTGTCAGCAGTTCAACGGTGGCCTATGGCTACACCTTC. Its translation is CVSSSTVAYGYTF.

For this clonotype: The final CDR3 position lacks the conserved phenylalanine or tryptophan, pointing to a likely read error. The gene calls are TRBV29-1 and TRBJ2-3; tentatively, D is TRBD1 (5 bases). The end of the DNA aligns better with TRBJ1-5, so the J call may be wrong. The CDR3 has 13 residues. Germline values: CDR1 SQVTM, CDR2 ANQGSEA. In DNA, the CDR3 is TGCAGCGTTGACGGGAGGGGCACAGATACGCAGCATTCT. As protein: CSVDGRGTDTQHS.

With respect to this clonotype: The conserved final phenylalanine or tryptophan is absent from the CDR3, which likely points to a read error. V and J are TRBV6-6 and TRBJ2-7, with 9 nucleotides matching TRBD1. V shed 6 bases, J shed 2 bases, and the junction held 5 bases outside the gene matches. Germline-derived CDR1 and CDR2 are MNHNY and SVGAGI (reference sequence). The CDR3 runs to 14 residues. The CDR3 region has the DNA TGTGCCAGCAGCTCGACAGGGGGTCCCTACGAGCAGTACATC. It codes for CASSSTGGPYEQYI.

A word on this clonotype: This could be a read error, since a much larger clone is one nucleotide away. The chain is built from TRBV20-1 and TRBJ2-3; unclear D gene. The germline V and J ends were trimmed by 7 bases and 4 bases, with 18 bases remaining between them. Germline V gene lookup returns CDR1 DFQATT and CDR2 SNEGSKA (reference sequence). This CDR3 comprises 14 residues. The CDR3 nucleotides are TGCAGTGGCGATAAACAAACCTACTCAGATACGCAGTATTTT. It codes for CSGDKQTYSDTQYF.

The sample holds many counts of this clonotype. V is TRBV6-2 or TRBV6-3 and J is TRBJ2-2; TRBD2 matches at 9 bases. With 5 bases clipped from V and 1 base from J, the junction kept 8 bases outside the gene matches. The CDR3 runs to 17 residues. The germline V gene has CDR1 MNHEY and CDR2 SVGEGT. CDR3 DNA sequence: TGTGCCAGCAGTAGACCGGGACTAGCTAAGAACACCGGGGAGCTGTTTTTT. Its translation is CASSRPGLAKNTGELFF.

In the case of this clonotype: This sequence may be a read error, since a much larger clone differs from it by one base. This CDR3 is missing its conserved last phenylalanine or tryptophan, likely due to a read error. The V call is TRBV28, the J call TRBJ2-1; possibly TRBD2 for D (5 bases). V was shortened by 1 base and J by 8 bases, with 6 bases between the two germline ends. This CDR3 is built from 12 residues. CDR1 is MDHEN and CDR2 is SYDVKM in the germline V gene. The CDR3 DNA reads as TGTGCCAGCAGTTTATTGGGAGATGAGCAGTTCTTA. Residues: CASSLLGDEQFL.

Comments on this clonotype: The conserved closing phenylalanine or tryptophan is absent in this CDR3, likely reflecting a read error. The chain carries TRBV6-5 and TRBJ2-1, with TRBD2 matching over 14 bases. The CDR3 totals 17 residues. Germline V gives CDR1 MNHEY, CDR2 SVGAGI. The junction had 9 bases not matched to a gene; V was cut back by 2 bases and J by 9 bases. The CDR3 here is CASSYHNGLAGGSEQFL. In DNA, the CDR3 is TGTGCCAGCAGTTACCATAACGGACTAGCGGGAGGTAGTGAGCAGTTCCTC.

This clonotype occurred once. This could be a read error, since a much larger clone is one nucleotide away. The V gene is TRBV5-1, the J gene TRBJ2-1; 9 positions agree with TRBD2. Per germline, CDR1 SGHRS and CDR2 YFSETQ. The CDR3 loop spans 15 amino acids. The CDR3 region has the DNA TGCGCCAGCAGCTCTAGCGGGGCTGCGAACAATGAGCTGTTCTTC. Protein sequence: CASSSSGAANNELFF.

The V and J genes are TRBV29-1 and TRBJ2-3; the D call may be TRBD1 or TRBD2 (5 bases each). The CDR3 length is 14 residues. Trimming stripped 6 bases from V and 2 bases from J, with 15 bases between. CDR1 is SQVTM, CDR2 ANQGSEA, per germline. CDR3 sequence reads: CSVQEGIATDTQYF. CDR3 DNA: TGCAGCGTCCAAGAGGGGATAGCCACAGATACGCAGTATTTT.

V usage is TRBV13 and J usage is TRBJ1-3, with no clear D. Per germline, CDR1 PRHDT and CDR2 FYEKMQ (reference sequence). The CDR3 spans 14 residues. With 9 bases removed from V and 2 bases from J, the gap between germline ends came to 14 bases. The CDR3 sequence: CASSIRATGNTIYF. As DNA, the CDR3 is TGTGCCAGTAGCATAAGGGCAACTGGAAACACCATATATTTT.

The chain combines TRBV11-1 with TRBJ1-1; no reliable D call. Germline lookup yields CDR1 SGHAT and CDR2 FQDESV (reference sequence). Between the trimmed V and J ends, which lost 7 bases and 3 bases, there was a span of 12 bases. This CDR3 is built from 13 residues. For the CDR3, the DNA is TGTGCCAGCACCCGGTCCCGGTACACTGAAGCTTTCTTT. It encodes CASTRSRYTEAFF.

This clonotype was recorded once. Because the CDR3 is missing its conserved closing phenylalanine or tryptophan, this is likely a read error. Because the CDR3's place on the DNA is in doubt, the DNA is left out and the CDR3 is given as listed by TCRdb. This chain connects TRBV6-1 to TRBJ1-5; TRBD1 is the table's D call, not checked against the DNA. From germline, CDR1 is MNHNS and CDR2 SASEGT. 14 amino acids form the CDR3, both terminal residues included. The CDR3 loop is CASSEQGANQPPHV.